These 3 T cell receptor beta chains originate from one sample sequenced in a study of CD4+ T cells in melanoma. The table came from immunoSEQ multiplex PCR; TCRdb's copy has only in-frame clones and leaves some out. The table has about 140,000 clones, 80% to 95% seen once. These receptors came from a human donor with melanoma.

The chain employs TRBV2 and TRBJ1-4; D is perhaps TRBD1 (5 bases). V lost 5 bases and J 0 bases, leaving 10 bases between the germline ends. The CDR3 has 15 residues. The germline CDR1 and CDR2 sequences are SNHLY and FYNNEI. This CDR3 reads CASSRQGTTNEKLFF. The CDR3 DNA sequence: TGTGCCAGCAGTCGTCAGGGCACAACTAATGAAAAACTGTTTTTT.

The chain uses TRBV29-1 and TRBJ1-1, with no clear D. The germline CDR1 and CDR2 sequences are SQVTM and ANQGSEA. V was pared by 7 bases and J by 1 base, with 7 bases between. The CDR3 runs to 11 residues. CDR3 sequence: CSGTENTEAFF. In DNA form, the CDR3 reads TGCAGCGGAACGGAGAACACTGAAGCTTTCTTT.

The chain uses TRBV27 and TRBJ1-2; 9 nucleotides line up with TRBD1. Germline values: CDR1 MNHEY, CDR2 SMNVEV (reference sequence). Trimming removed 6 bases from V and 4 bases from J; junction bases left unmatched: 18. The length of the CDR3 is 18 residues. The CDR3 loop is CASRTQMGQGWLRYGYTF. CDR3 in DNA: TGTGCCAGCAGGACACAAATGGGACAGGGATGGTTACGCTATGGCTACACCTTC.